This entry features one TCR beta chain sequence. These data come from a study of control samples from healthy donors and cancer patients. The protocol was immunoSEQ multiplex PCR, while the TCRdb copy is restricted to in-frame clones and leaves out a portion. The repertoire consists of roughly 130,000 clones, with roughly 90% occurring once and the leading ten covering more than 2.5%. The ends lost 4 bases at V and 1 base at J; junction bases unmatched: 5. Per germline, CDR1 SEHNR and CDR2 FQNEAQ (reference sequence). CDR3 length: 16 amino acids. This chain connects TRBV7-9 to TRBJ1-3; TRBD1 agrees at 9 bases. The sample was blood. This sequence was found in a man over 45 in good health. CDR3 coding DNA: TGTGCCAGCAGCTCCGGGACAGGGAGATCTGGAAACACCATATATTTT. Its protein is CASSSGTGRSGNTIYF.